The 32 T cell receptor beta chains reported below all come from one sample, sequenced in a study of regulatory T cells in long-lasting Graves disease. Time point reported: persistent/refractory GD, antithyroid drugs over 5 years with positive TRAb. PBMC-derived RNA was used for the TCR library. CDR3 regions were amplified by Arm-PCR using iRepertoire HTBI primers to build TCR beta libraries. TCRdb redid the calling of the multiplex PCR reads with MiXCR, one entry per CDR3 protein. The profile shows hundreds of thousands of distinct CDR3 sequences, about a fifth of them singletons. Material: peripheral blood mononuclear cells (PBMCs), obtained when the disease was refractory, from a patient treated with antithyroid drugs. These receptors all come from a female donor with Graves disease.

This clonotype was counted at least ten times. The chain recombines TRBV28 with TRBJ1-3; D gene ambiguous. Deletions cut 8 bases from V and 0 bases from J, with 11 bases between. The CDR3 contains 14 residues. The germline V gene has CDR1 MDHEN and CDR2 SYDVKM. In nucleotides, the CDR3 is TGTGCCAGCGAACGGAGAAGCTCTGGAAACACCATATATTTT. This encodes CASERRSSGNTIYF.

This clonotype was recorded at least ten times. This chain connects TRBV7-2 to TRBJ2-7, with 8 positions matching TRBD1. Looked up from germline, CDR1 is SGHTA and CDR2 is FQGNSA. There are 14 residues in the CDR3. V shed 4 bases and J 6 bases; nucleotides not matched to a gene: 8. The CDR3 coding sequence is TGTGCCAGCAGCTCTACGGACAGGGAGCGCGAGCAGTACTTC. Translating it yields CASSSTDREREQYF.

Comment on this clonotype: The germline gene is not matched at one end of the junction; a read error may be the cause. The chain recombines TRBV10-3 with TRBJ1-4; D is unclear. CDR1 and CDR2 (germline): ENHRY, SYGVKD. The CDR3 loop spans 14 amino acids. The CDR3 bases are TGTGCCATCAGTGATAGTACAACTAATGAAAAACTATTTTTT. Protein sequence: CAISDSTTNEKLFF.

V usage is TRBV7-9 and J usage is TRBJ1-3; D not resolved. CDR3 length: 16 residues. CDR1 SEHNR and CDR2 FQNEAQ come from the germline V gene (reference sequence). V lost 5 bases and J lost 4, with 18 bases in between. The CDR3 here is CASSEKVSQPGNTIYF. DNA for the CDR3: TGTGCCAGCAGCGAAAAGGTCTCACAGCCAGGAAACACCATATATTTT.

This clonotype has ten or more counts. V gene TRBV2 combines with J gene TRBJ2-6, with D perhaps matching TRBD1 (6 bases). The CDR3 totals 14 residues. V was shortened by 8 bases and J by 1 base, with 9 bases between the two germline ends. Germline-derived CDR1 and CDR2 are SNHLY and FYNNEI. CDR3 DNA sequence: TGTGCCAGCCTCACAGGGTCTGGGGCCAACGTCCTGACTTTC. Amino acid sequence: CASLTGSGANVLTF.

The gene calls are TRBV19 and TRBJ2-7, with 7 bases identical to TRBD1. CDR3 length: 15 amino acids. Germline V gives CDR1 LNHDA, CDR2 SQIVND (reference sequence). With V trimmed by 5 bases and J by 1 base, 8 bases remained unmatched. CDR3: CASSPGQIGSYEQYF. Written as DNA, the CDR3 is TGTGCCAGTAGTCCGGGACAGATAGGGTCCTACGAGCAGTACTTC.

Ten or more counts support this clonotype. The junction does not match germline at one end; this may be a read error. This chain connects TRBV5-1 to TRBJ1-1, with 7 bases fitting TRBD1. Germline-derived CDR1 and CDR2 are SGHRS and YFSETQ. The CDR3 is 13 residues long. DNA for the CDR3: TGTGCCAGCAGCCCTCAGGGGGACACTGAAGCTTTCTTT. Its protein product is CASSPQGDTEAFF. The full variable domain, rest sourced from reference TRBV5-1 and TRBJ1-1, is KAGVTQTPRYLIKTRGQQVTLSCSPISGHRSVSWYQQTPGQGLQFLFEYFSETQRNKGNFPGRFSGRQFSNSRSEMNVSTLELGDSALYLCASSPQGDTEAFFGQGTRLTVV.

This clonotype was detected many times. The chain's CDR3 is CASGTDYNSPLHF. The CDR3 DNA follows: TGCGCCAGCGGGACAGACTATAATTCACCCCTCCACTTT. This chain uses TRBV5-1 with TRBJ1-6; 7 bases fit TRBD1. The CDR3 loop spans 13 amino acids. Germline CDR1 SGHRS, CDR2 YFSETQ. Losses at the gene ends were 7 bases for V and 3 bases for J; bases not matched to a gene: 1.

A remark on this clonotype: A much larger clone sits a single nucleotide away, making a read error possible. The genes are TRBV12-3 or TRBV12-4 and TRBJ1-1; possible D gene TRBD1, 6 bases. Trimming shortened V by 5 bases and J by 5 bases, and 18 bases separated the two germline ends. The CDR3 is 15 residues long. The CDR3 DNA reads TGTGCCAGCAGTCCCTGGACAGAACGAAGAACTGAAGCTTTCTTT. This codes for CASSPWTERRTEAFF.

There are many counts of this clonotype. The gene calls are TRBV28 and TRBJ2-5, with D uncertain. This CDR3 is 12 amino acids long. V was shortened by 5 bases and J by 7 bases, with 11 bases between the two germline ends. Germline assignment: CDR1 MDHEN and CDR2 SYDVKM. CDR3 coding DNA: TGTGCCAGCAGTCCCGCCCCGTGGACCCAGTACTTC. Translation: CASSPAPWTQYF.

The V gene is TRBV29-1, the J gene TRBJ1-4, with D possibly TRBD1 on 5 matching bases. CDR1 and CDR2 (germline): SQVTM, ANQGSEA. The CDR3 loop spans 10 amino acids. Here the CDR3 reads CSGANEKLFF. The CDR3 DNA is TGCTCTGGGGCGAACGAAAAACTGTTTTTT.

Ten or more counts support this clonotype. The chain combines TRBV7-2 with TRBJ1-1; unclear D gene. The germline CDR1 and CDR2 sequences are SGHTA and FQGNSA. The V end lost 7 bases, the J end lost 4 bases, and 13 bases lay between the germline ends. The CDR3 covers 13 residues. The CDR3: CASTEGWSTEAFF. CDR3 coding DNA: TGTGCCAGCACGGAGGGCTGGTCCACTGAAGCTTTCTTT.

This clonotype was counted ten times or more. V gene TRBV15 combines with J gene TRBJ2-5, with D perhaps matching TRBD1 (6 bases). V was pared by 2 bases and J by 5 bases, with 18 bases between. The CDR3 has 16 amino acids. CDR1 LNHNV and CDR2 YYDKDF come from the germline V gene (reference sequence). The CDR3 loop is CATSRSGTGRRETQYF. Written as DNA, the CDR3 is TGTGCCACCAGCAGATCTGGAACAGGGCGGCGGGAGACCCAGTACTTC.

This clonotype has more than one count but fewer than ten. The chain joins TRBV5-6 to TRBJ1-1; D is unresolved. The V end lost 0 bases, the J end lost 10 bases, and 7 bases lay between the germline ends. The CDR3 runs 11 residues. Germline V gene data show CDR1 as SGHDT and CDR2 as YYEEEE. The CDR3 nucleotides read TGTGCCAGCAGCTTGGGGCAGAGAGCTTTCTTT. This translates into CASSLGQRAFF.

There are many counts of this clonotype. In DNA form, the CDR3 reads TGTGCCAGCAGTTACATCAGCAGGGGTAGGAAGGAAGCTTTCTTT. Its translation is CASSYISRGRKEAFF. J is TRBJ1-1 and V is TRBV6-2 or TRBV6-3; D perhaps matches TRBD1 (6 bases). Germline V gene lookup returns CDR1 MNHEY and CDR2 SVGEGT. The CDR3 sequence is 15 residues long. Trimming removed 2 bases at V and 8 bases at J, with 18 bases between.

There are a few counts of this clonotype. V and J are TRBV20-1 and TRBJ2-2; TRBD2 aligns across 8 bases. CDR3 length: 15 residues. From germline, CDR1 is DFQATT and CDR2 SNEGSKA (reference sequence). V was clipped by 5 bases and J by 5 bases; unmatched bases: 10. CDR3 sequence reads: CSAPPGGAGTGELFF. The CDR3 nucleotides are TGCAGTGCTCCCCCGGGAGGGGCGGGGACCGGGGAGCTGTTTTTT.

This clonotype was recorded many times. The chain joins TRBV19 to TRBJ1-5; D is ambiguous. There are 15 residues in the CDR3. The V and J ends lost 10 bases and 4 bases respectively, with 20 bases between them. Germline V gene lookup returns CDR1 LNHDA and CDR2 SQIVND (reference sequence). Here the CDR3 reads CATSVGALFNQPQHF. DNA of the CDR3: TGTGCCACCTCTGTCGGTGCCTTGTTTAATCAGCCCCAGCATTTT.

This clonotype was seen at least ten times. The rearrangement uses TRBV28 and TRBJ1-1; no definite D call. CDR1 MDHEN and CDR2 SYDVKM come from the germline V gene. Deletions cut 5 bases from V and 3 bases from J, with 10 bases between. The CDR3 spans 13 residues. The CDR3 here is CASSPILYTEAFF. CDR3 nucleotide sequence: TGTGCCAGCAGTCCCATCTTATACACTGAAGCTTTCTTT. Filled out from reference TRBV28 and TRBJ1-1, the complete variable domain reads DVKVTQSSRYLVKRTGEKVFLECVQDMDHENMFWYRQDPGLGLRLIYFSYDVKMKEKGDIPEGYSVSREKKERFSLILESASTNQTSMYLCASSPILYTEAFFGQGTRLTVV.

There are many counts of this clonotype. This sequence joins TRBV29-1 and TRBJ2-5; 8 bases line up with TRBD1. CDR3 length: 15 amino acids. The V gene's germline CDR1 is SQVTM and CDR2 ANQGSEA. Trimming cost V 3 bases and J 4 bases; bases outside gene matches: 10. CDR3 DNA sequence: TGCAGCGTTGATTGGGCCGGACAGGGTCCAGAGACCCAGTACTTC. Translated, it gives CSVDWAGQGPETQYF.

The chain employs TRBV29-1 and TRBJ1-1; D might be TRBD1 (5 bases). The CDR3 spans 13 residues. Trimming removed 7 bases at V and 6 bases at J, with 18 bases between. Germline lookup yields CDR1 SQVTM and CDR2 ANQGSEA. The DNA for the CDR3 is TGCAGCGCCGGCGGTGGGGGTCAAGCTGAAGCTTTCTTT. Translation: CSAGGGGQAEAFF.

The chain employs TRBV25-1 and TRBJ2-5, with a tentative D call TRBD2 (5 bases). The V end lost 2 bases, the J end lost 3 bases, and 19 bases lay between the germline ends. The CDR3 loop spans 17 amino acids. Germline CDR1 MGHDK, CDR2 SYGVNS. CDR3 sequence reads: CASSENDGGRLKETQYF. Written as DNA, the CDR3 is TGTGCCAGCAGTGAAAATGATGGCGGGCGATTAAAAGAGACCCAGTACTTC.

This clonotype has a count of ten or more. This sequence joins TRBV20-1 and TRBJ2-5, with 8 bases lining up with TRBD2. V was clipped by 3 bases and J by 4 bases; unmatched bases: 4. The CDR3 is made up of 13 amino acids. Looked up from germline, CDR1 is DFQATT and CDR2 is SNEGSKA (reference sequence). Here the CDR3 DNA reads TGCAGTGCTAGGGACGGGAGGGGAGAGACCCAGTACTTC. Translating gives CSARDGRGETQYF.

This chain connects TRBV10-3 to TRBJ1-1; D is unclear. Trimming removed 3 bases at V and 1 base at J, with 12 bases between. The germline CDR1 and CDR2 sequences are ENHRY and SYGVKD. This CDR3 comprises 15 residues. The CDR3 bases are TGTGCCATCAGTGACTCCCGGGCCTCGAACACTGAAGCTTTCTTT. Residues: CAISDSRASNTEAFF.

This clonotype was counted between two and nine times. The J gene is TRBJ1-4, the V gene TRBV11-3; 8 positions agree with TRBD1. The CDR3 is made up of 14 amino acids. CDR1 is SGHNT, CDR2 YENEEA, per germline. The V and J ends lost 7 bases and 3 bases, in that order; junction bases with no gene match: 4. The CDR3 DNA reads as TGTGCCAGCACGCCGGGACAGGCTAATGAAAAACTGTTTTTT. Its translation is CASTPGQANEKLFF.

The rearrangement links TRBV6-2 or TRBV6-3 to TRBJ2-5; D is unresolved. The end of the DNA aligns better with TRBJ2-1, so the J call may be wrong. Germline V lookup: CDR1 MNHEY, CDR2 SVGEGT. This CDR3 region has 14 residues. CDR3 sequence: CASSEIYRYDEQFF. The CDR3 DNA reads as TGTGCCAGCAGTGAAATTTATCGATACGATGAGCAGTTCTTC.

V and J are TRBV7-8 and TRBJ2-7; D is unclear. Germline V CDR1 and CDR2: SGHVS, FQNEAQ. V was trimmed by 1 base and J by 2 bases, leaving 9 bases between them. This CDR3 is 14 amino acids long. The chain's CDR3 is CASSLGGTTYEQYF. CDR3 nucleotide sequence: TGTGCCAGCAGCTTAGGGGGTACAACCTACGAGCAGTACTTC. The full variable domain, its missing parts supplied by reference TRBV7-8 and TRBJ2-7, is GAGVSQSPRYKVAKRGQDVALRCDPISGHVSLFWYQQALGQGPEFLTYFQNEAQLDKSGLPSDRFFAERPEGSVSTLKIQRTQQEDSAVYLCASSLGGTTYEQYFGPGTRLTVT.

This clonotype appeared a few times. V usage is TRBV7-2 and J usage is TRBJ2-7, with TRBD2 matching over 9 bases. V lost 4 bases and J lost 13; bases outside the gene matches: 8. Per germline, CDR1 SGHTA and CDR2 FQGNSA. CDR3 size: 12 residues. CDR3 protein: CASSYPGTSPYF. The CDR3 DNA reads as TGTGCCAGCAGCTATCCCGGGACTAGCCCTTACTTC.

In its sample, this clonotype was seen many times. The chain carries TRBV20-1 and TRBJ2-7; D is perhaps TRBD1 or TRBD2 (6 bases each). Deletions cut 6 bases from V and 3 bases from J, with 24 bases between. Germline V lookup: CDR1 DFQATT, CDR2 SNEGSKA (reference sequence). CDR3 size: 16 residues. In DNA, the CDR3 is TGCAGTGCCCCCGGGGGCCAGAGCTCTCGGGGCTACGAGCAGTACTTC. Its translation: CSAPGGQSSRGYEQYF.

This clonotype was picked up a small number of times. The chain couples TRBV30 to TRBJ1-5, with D unresolved. The CDR3 has 14 residues. The V gene's germline CDR1 is GTSNPN and CDR2 SVGIG (reference sequence). The V end lost 0 bases, the J end lost 6 bases, and 12 bases lay between the germline ends. The CDR3, as DNA: TGTGCCTGGAGTGTCGAGGGTCGGGGTCAGCCCCAGCATTTT. Amino acids: CAWSVEGRGQPQHF.

The rearrangement links TRBV5-4 to TRBJ2-5; 7 bases map to TRBD1. Germline V gives CDR1 SGHNT, CDR2 YYREEE (reference sequence). This CDR3 is built from 14 residues. The trim removed 2 bases at V and 3 bases at J, leaving 4 bases unmatched. For the CDR3, the DNA is TGTGCCAGCAGCTTCGACAGGGCTAAAGAGACCCAGTACTTC. It yields the protein CASSFDRAKETQYF.

The V and J genes are TRBV20-1 and TRBJ1-2, with a tentative D call TRBD1 (5 bases). Deletions cut 0 bases from V and 3 bases from J, with 20 bases between. The CDR3 spans 17 residues. Germline-derived CDR1 and CDR2 are DFQATT and SNEGSKA (reference sequence). CDR3 DNA sequence: TGCAGTGCTAGAGATTTCGGAGGGGCCAGGGCAGACTATGGCTACACCTTC. Encoded protein: CSARDFGGARADYGYTF.

Comment on this clonotype: A read error may explain this, as a much larger clone is one base away. V is TRBV28 and J is TRBJ1-1; D not certain. V dropped 6 bases and J dropped 3 bases, with 20 bases sitting between them. The CDR3 consists of 16 residues. Germline CDR1 and CDR2: MDHEN and SYDVKM. The CDR3 reads CASRFTFLDTHTEAFF. DNA for the CDR3: TGTGCCAGCAGATTCACCTTTCTAGACACTCACACTGAAGCTTTCTTT.